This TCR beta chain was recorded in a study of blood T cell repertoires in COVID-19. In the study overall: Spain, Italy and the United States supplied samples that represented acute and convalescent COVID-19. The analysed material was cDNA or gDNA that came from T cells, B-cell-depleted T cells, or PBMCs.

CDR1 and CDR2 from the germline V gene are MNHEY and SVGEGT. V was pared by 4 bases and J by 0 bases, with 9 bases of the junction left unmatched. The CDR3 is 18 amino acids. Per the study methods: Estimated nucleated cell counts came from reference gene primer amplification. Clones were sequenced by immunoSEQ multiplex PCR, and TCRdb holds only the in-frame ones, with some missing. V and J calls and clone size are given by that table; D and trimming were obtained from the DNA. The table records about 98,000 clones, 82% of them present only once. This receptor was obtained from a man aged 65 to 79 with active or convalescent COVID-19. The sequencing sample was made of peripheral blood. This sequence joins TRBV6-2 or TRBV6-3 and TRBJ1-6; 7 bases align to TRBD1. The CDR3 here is CASSSPGQLSSYNSPLHF. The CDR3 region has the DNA TGTGCCAGCAGTTCCCCGGGACAGCTGAGCTCCTATAATTCACCCCTCCACTTT.